Included here is one T cell receptor beta chain sequence, with context. Its antigen is as yet unknown. The data belong to a study of vaccination effects on CD4 cells after COVID-19. Overall study findings and caveats: Cross-reactivity with common cold coronaviruses was shown by only 1 of 255 vaccine-induced clones in healthy vaccinees. After vaccination, at late timepoints, clones induced by infection and by vaccine contracted markedly.

Libraries were prepared by immunoSEQ multiplex PCR; TCRdb keeps only in-frame clonotypes and omits some of them. The sample includes about 23,000 clones, about three quarters seen only once; the top ten take 5%. Antigen-specific CD4+ T cells were expanded with viral peptide pools in the ViraFEST assay before sequencing. Between days 10 and 11 of culture, CD4+ T cells were separated out. No vaccinee had earlier SARS-CoV-2 infection, and nucleocapsid antibodies were negative. Germline CDR1 and CDR2: LGHNT and FRNRAP. There are 17 residues in the CDR3. The junction had 6 bases not matched to a gene; V was cut back by 0 bases and J by 8 bases.

J is TRBJ2-1 and V is TRBV12-5, with 14 bases lining up with TRBD2. The sequence was obtained from a human donor who received a COVID-19 vaccine. The sequencing used CD4+ T cells from PBMCs cultured with SARS-CoV-2 spike peptides, collected before COVID-19 vaccination. In DNA, the CDR3 is TGTGCTAGTGGTTTGGTACGGACTAGCGGGGGGCCCCATGAGCAGTTCTTC. This codes for CASGLVRTSGGPHEQFF.